This T cell receptor beta chain originates from a study of blood T cell repertoires in COVID-19. Study summary: Sites across the United States, Italy and Spain contributed samples from acute and convalescent COVID-19. Nucleic acid was either cDNA or gDNA, and it came from T cells, B-cell-depleted T cells, or PBMCs.

This CDR3 has 18 residues. As handled by the study authors: Estimated nucleated cell counts came from reference gene primer amplification. The repertoire was sequenced with immunoSEQ multiplex PCR; TCRdb's copy has only in-frame clones and lacks some. V and J calls and clone size are given by that table; D and trimming were obtained from the DNA. The sample holds 150,000 to 200,000 clones, 75% to 85% seen once. Participant age was roughly 18 to 90 years, and participants resided in fewer than 25 US areas. The rearrangement joins TRBV12-2 to TRBJ1-5. TRBV12-2 is an annotated pseudogene. The specimen was PBMCs or T cells enriched from blood (not recorded which). This TCR was sampled from a woman aged 45-65 years with acute COVID-19. CDR3 protein: CASRLEGLALRSNQPQHF. DNA of the CDR3: TGTGCAAGTCGCTTAGAAGGTTTAGCATTACGCTCCAATCAGCCCCAGCATTTT.